Below, 27 T cell receptor beta chains from the same sample are listed, as sequenced in a study of cytomegalovirus exposure and HLA in healthy donors. Primers: 60 Vbeta forward and 13 Jbeta reverse. Some clones are missing from TCRdb's copy, which holds only in-frame ones; the method was immunoSEQ multiplex PCR. The sample yields around 140,000 clones, 70% to 85% seen once. What was sequenced was PBMCs. The receptors come from a man aged 40-49 years in good health and CMV-seronegative.

This clone has more than one count but fewer than ten. The chain uses TRBV7-9 and TRBJ1-1; no definite D call. CDR1 SEHNR and CDR2 FQNEAQ come from the germline V gene (reference sequence). V was pared by 0 bases and J by 10 bases, with 6 bases between. The CDR3 is 11 amino acids. The CDR3 spells CASSLAETAFF. Here the CDR3 DNA reads TGTGCCAGCAGCTTAGCGGAGACAGCTTTCTTT.

V gene TRBV2 combines with J gene TRBJ2-1; TRBD2 aligns across 8 bases. The CDR3 covers 12 residues. V lost 8 bases to trimming and J lost 6 bases; unmatched junction nucleotides: 3. CDR1 SNHLY and CDR2 FYNNEI come from the germline V gene. The DNA for the CDR3 is TGTGCCAGCTGGGCGGGAGGCAATGAGCAGTTCTTC. This translates into CASWAGGNEQFF.

CDR3 nucleotide sequence: TGTGCCAGCAGAAACGACAGGAATGAAAAACTGTTTTTT. It translates to CASRNDRNEKLFF. The chain employs TRBV28 and TRBJ1-4, with a tentative D call TRBD1 (6 bases). V lost 6 bases and J 5 bases, leaving 10 bases between the germline ends. This CDR3 is 13 amino acids long. Germline-derived CDR1 and CDR2 are MDHEN and SYDVKM.

This clone was seen a single time. The chain is built from TRBV19 and TRBJ1-4, with 9 bases matching TRBD1. Germline V gene lookup returns CDR1 LNHDA and CDR2 SQIVND (reference sequence). The CDR3 has 15 residues. V was pared by 2 bases and J by 2 bases, with 0 bases of the junction left unmatched. CDR3 sequence (DNA): TGTGCCAGTAGTATAACAGGGGGCACTAATGAAAAACTGTTTTTT. Its protein product is CASSITGGTNEKLFF.

This chain joins TRBV27 and TRBJ2-7, with 11 bases aligning to TRBD2. This CDR3 has 16 residues. Trimming took 3 bases from V and 6 from J; bases not matched to a gene: 10. In germline, CDR1 is MNHEY, CDR2 SMNVEV (reference sequence). DNA for the CDR3: TGTGCCAGCAGTTTTATCGTTAGCGGGAGGGCTAGCGAGCAGTACTTC. It encodes CASSFIVSGRASEQYF.

In regard to this clone: The DNA is left out, because the CDR3 cannot be placed on it with certainty; the CDR3 is given as TCRdb lists it. The chain recombines TRBV28 with TRBJ2-7; the table's D call, TRBD1, has no DNA check behind it. Per germline, CDR1 MDHEN and CDR2 SYDVKM. The CDR3 spans 16 amino acids, including both terminal residues. The CDR3 is CASSFGSGTGTYEQYF.

The chain couples TRBV28 to TRBJ2-3; 7 bases are a match to TRBD2. V lost 5 bases, J lost 0 bases, and 11 bases stayed unmatched. CDR1 is MDHEN, CDR2 SYDVKM, per germline. This CDR3 is 17 amino acids long. CDR3 protein: CASSAHSSGASTDTQYF. CDR3 bases: TGTGCCAGCAGTGCCCACTCTAGCGGTGCTAGCACAGATACGCAGTATTTT.

The chain employs TRBV4-1 and TRBJ2-5, with a possible D match to TRBD2 (5 bases). The CDR3 consists of 17 residues. Between the trimmed V and J ends, which lost 0 bases and 5 bases, there was a span of 19 bases. Germline CDR1 reads MGHRA; CDR2 reads YSYEKL. This CDR3 is CASSQDPRGTVMETQYF. The DNA of the CDR3 is TGCGCCAGCAGCCAAGATCCTCGGGGAACAGTGATGGAGACCCAGTACTTC.

The rearrangement uses TRBV30 and TRBJ2-7, with 10 positions matching TRBD2. In germline, CDR1 is GTSNPN, CDR2 SVGIG (reference sequence). V was clipped by 2 bases and J by 9 bases; unmatched bases: 13. The CDR3 has 15 residues. CDR3 protein: CAWSRDRTSGRGQYF. The CDR3 nucleotides read TGTGCCTGGAGTCGGGACAGGACTAGCGGACGTGGGCAGTACTTC.

This chain joins TRBV7-3 and TRBJ2-1; 11 bases agree with TRBD1. The CDR3 runs to 15 residues. Germline V gene lookup returns CDR1 SGHTA and CDR2 FQGTGA. V gave up 4 bases and J gave up 7 bases; unmatched junction bases: 6. DNA for the CDR3: TGTGCCAGCAGCTCTACCGGGACAGGGGGAAATGAGCAGTTCTTC. Its translation: CASSSTGTGGNEQFF.

This chain joins TRBV29-1 and TRBJ1-3; TRBD1 matches at 7 bases. The CDR3 is 16 residues long. J gave up 1 base and V 6 bases, and 12 bases lay outside the gene matches. CDR1 is SQVTM and CDR2 is ANQGSEA in the germline V gene. The CDR3 protein is CSVANYGRGSGNTIYF. CDR3 sequence (DNA): TGCAGCGTGGCCAATTACGGCAGGGGGTCTGGAAACACCATATATTTT.

This chain uses TRBV4-3 with TRBJ2-6, with TRBD2 matching 8 bases. The CDR3 consists of 17 residues. The germline V gene encodes CDR1 LGHNA and CDR2 YSLEER. V was pared by 2 bases and J by 2 bases, with 5 bases of the junction left unmatched. CDR3 sequence reads: CASSQTRGGAGANVLTF. In DNA, the CDR3 is TGCGCCAGCAGCCAAACCCGGGGGGGGGCTGGGGCCAACGTCCTGACTTTC.

The chain uses TRBV9 and TRBJ2-5, with 9 nucleotides matching TRBD2. The J call may be mistaken, given a closer DNA end match to TRBJ2-7. Germline CDR1 is SGDLS and CDR2 is YYNGEE. The CDR3 extends over 19 amino acids. DNA for the CDR3: TGTGCCAGCAGCGTATTCCACCACACCCTAGCGGGATCCCCCTACGAGCAGTACTTC. Residues: CASSVFHHTLAGSPYEQYF.

A few counts support this clone. The chain is built from TRBV5-1 and TRBJ2-7; D gene uncertain. This CDR3 region has 12 residues. Trimming took 9 bases from V and 1 from J, leaving 11 bases between them. CDR1 SGHRS and CDR2 YFSETQ come from the germline V gene. CDR3 DNA sequence: TGCGCCACCCTGGCAGAATCCTACGAGCAGTACTTC. Amino acids: CATLAESYEQYF.

The chain carries TRBV29-1 and TRBJ2-3; D is unresolved. The CDR3 consists of 12 residues. The germline V and J ends were trimmed by 2 bases and 2 bases, with 5 bases remaining between them. CDR1 SQVTM and CDR2 ANQGSEA come from the germline V gene. CDR3 protein: CSVELYTDTQYF. The CDR3 nucleotides are TGCAGCGTTGAACTATACACAGATACGCAGTATTTT.

This clone was detected only a few times. The gene calls are TRBV6-6 and TRBJ2-7; D is uncertain. The germline V gene encodes CDR1 MNHNY and CDR2 SVGAGI (reference sequence). V lost 0 bases and J 5 bases, leaving 8 bases between the germline ends. This CDR3 is built from 13 residues. Here the CDR3 DNA reads TGTGCCAGCAGTTACTCTCAGGTTAACGAGCAGTACTTC. Amino acids: CASSYSQVNEQYF.

The chain uses TRBV6-4 and TRBJ2-3; D is perhaps TRBD2 (5 bases). Trimming cost V 4 bases and J 0 bases, with 14 bases left between them. This CDR3 is built from 16 residues. CDR1 is MRHNA and CDR2 is SNTAGT in the germline V gene. The CDR3 here is CASSVNAGESTDTQYF. CDR3 sequence (DNA): TGTGCCAGCAGTGTTAACGCGGGCGAAAGCACAGATACGCAGTATTTT.

V gene TRBV5-1 combines with J gene TRBJ2-5; D is perhaps TRBD1 (5 bases). In germline, CDR1 is SGHRS, CDR2 YFSETQ. Trimming shortened V by 0 bases and J by 1 base, and 7 bases separated the two germline ends. The CDR3 is made up of 14 amino acids. The CDR3 DNA is TGCGCCAGCAGCTTGGCTACAGGCCAAGAGACCCAGTACTTC. Protein sequence: CASSLATGQETQYF.

This rearrangement joins TRBV5-1 to TRBJ2-5; 8 nucleotides align to TRBD2. Germline-derived CDR1 and CDR2 are SGHRS and YFSETQ. The CDR3 sequence is 15 residues long. Losses at the gene ends were 1 base for V and 2 bases for J; bases not matched to a gene: 4. The DNA for the CDR3 is TGCGCCAGCAGCTTGCCGGGAGGGGGGCAAGAGACCCAGTACTTC. It translates to CASSLPGGGQETQYF.

A few counts support this clone. This chain uses TRBV11-3 with TRBJ2-1; D is possibly TRBD2 (6 bases). The CDR3 is 13 residues long. From germline, CDR1 is SGHNT and CDR2 YENEEA. V was pared by 4 bases and J by 9 bases, with 13 bases between. The CDR3, as DNA: TGTGCCAGCAGCTCAGGAGGGCGGAGTGAGCAGTTCTTC. Translation: CASSSGGRSEQFF.

The chain recombines TRBV28 with TRBJ2-7; D not resolved. This CDR3 contains 14 residues. The V end lost 6 bases, the J end lost 1 base, and 13 bases lay between the germline ends. Looked up from germline, CDR1 is MDHEN and CDR2 is SYDVKM. CDR3 bases: TGTGCCAGCAGCCGCTACGACTCTTCCTACGAGCAGTACTTC. Translating gives CASSRYDSSYEQYF.

This chain connects TRBV6-1 to TRBJ2-1; weak D call: TRBD1 (6 bases). The CDR3 has 15 residues. V gave up 5 bases and J gave up 4 bases, with 15 bases separating them. Germline V gene lookup returns CDR1 MNHNS and CDR2 SASEGT. The CDR3 here is CASSPGTWGYNEQFF. CDR3 in DNA: TGTGCCAGCAGTCCCGGGACATGGGGGTACAATGAGCAGTTCTTC.

Here the CDR3 DNA reads TGTGCCAGCAGCCCGCAAAATCGGGAGGAGACCCAGTACTTC. Translating gives CASSPQNREETQYF. The V call is TRBV7-9, the J call TRBJ2-5, with D maybe TRBD2 (6 bases). This CDR3 region has 14 residues. The germline V and J ends were trimmed by 5 bases and 5 bases, with 15 bases remaining between them. Germline V CDR1 and CDR2: SEHNR, FQNEAQ (reference sequence).

The V call is TRBV4-1, the J call TRBJ1-5, with TRBD1 matching over 8 bases. CDR1 is MGHRA and CDR2 is YSYEKL in the germline V gene. Trimming removed 0 bases from V and 6 bases from J; junction bases left unmatched: 4. The CDR3 consists of 15 residues. This CDR3 is CASSQDGQGAQPQHF. CDR3 sequence (DNA): TGCGCCAGCAGCCAAGATGGACAGGGTGCTCAGCCCCAGCATTTT.

The V and J genes are TRBV5-4 and TRBJ2-7; 7 bases are a match to TRBD2. The CDR3 sequence is 13 residues long. V trimming: 4 bases; J trimming: 6 bases; junction bases outside the gene matches: 7. Germline CDR1 and CDR2: SGHNT and YYREEE (reference sequence). CDR3 sequence reads: CASSPGGGAEQYF. Here the CDR3 DNA reads TGTGCCAGCAGCCCGGGGGGTGGGGCCGAGCAGTACTTC.

The chain employs TRBV9 and TRBJ2-7; 9 bases align to TRBD2. This CDR3 contains 14 residues. V gave up 3 bases and J gave up 4 bases; unmatched junction bases: 5. Looked up from germline, CDR1 is SGDLS and CDR2 is YYNGEE. The CDR3 protein is CASSGRTSEYEQYF. The CDR3, as DNA: TGTGCCAGCAGCGGACGGACTAGCGAATACGAGCAGTACTTC.

The chain carries TRBV4-3 and TRBJ2-3; no clear D. Trimming removed 3 bases at V and 0 bases at J, with 13 bases between. CDR1 is LGHNA, CDR2 YSLEER, per germline. The CDR3 loop spans 16 amino acids. CDR3 coding DNA: TGCGCCAGCAGCCACCAGAAACAGTCTAGCACAGATACGCAGTATTTT. This encodes CASSHQKQSSTDTQYF.